Listed below are T cell receptor beta chains from one sample, sequenced in a study of T cells in Graves' hyperthyroidism and ophthalmopathy. TCRdb independently ran MiXCR on the multiplex PCR reads; one entry per CDR3 protein. This repertoire shows around 300,000 distinct CDR3 sequences, roughly 15% found once; its top ten account for about 33%. Input material: blood. The receptors derive from a woman in her forties or fifties with Graves' hyperthyroidism that later progressed to Graves' ophthalmopathy. The CDR3 runs from the conserved cysteine through the conserved F or W. The D gene is left open where the match is weak. The listing skips clone size in some rows; elsewhere it reads once, few, many or a size class.

j_call: TRBJ1-1
v_call: TRBV11-3
d_call: -
clone_size: many
cdr3_aa: CASSQGEGTEAFF
cdr3_nt: TGTGCCAGCAGCCAAGGGGAAGGGACTGAAGCTTTCTTT

j_call: TRBJ1-2
v_call: TRBV28
d_call: TRBD1
clone_size: -
cdr3_aa: CASSSSLTGFLYGYTF
cdr3_nt: TGTGCCAGCAGTTCTTCCCTGACAGGGTTTCTATATGGCTACACCTTC

j_call: TRBJ2-7
v_call: TRBV24-1
d_call: -
clone_size: many
cdr3_aa: CATSDLRGYEQYF
cdr3_nt: TGTGCCACCAGTGATTTGAGGGGCTACGAGCAGTACTTC

j_call: TRBJ2-7
v_call: TRBV28
d_call: -
clone_size: many
cdr3_aa: CASSTSALEQYF
cdr3_nt: TGTGCCAGCAGTACCTCGGCTCTCGAGCAGTACTTC

j_call: TRBJ2-7
v_call: TRBV19
d_call: TRBD2
clone_size: few
cdr3_aa: CASSASGMGEQYF
cdr3_nt: TGTGCCAGTAGTGCTAGCGGGATGGGCGAGCAGTACTTC

j_call: TRBJ1-5
v_call: TRBV28
d_call: -
clone_size: -
cdr3_aa: CASGTSWTNQPQHF
cdr3_nt: TGTGCCAGTGGGACTTCTTGGACGAATCAGCCCCAGCATTTT

j_call: TRBJ2-7
v_call: TRBV5-1
d_call: TRBD1
clone_size: many
cdr3_aa: CASSLTGVHEQYF
cdr3_nt: TGCGCCAGCAGCCTTACAGGGGTCCACGAGCAGTACTTC

j_call: TRBJ1-5
v_call: TRBV3-1
d_call: TRBD1
clone_size: many
cdr3_aa: CASSLEGQGRGNQPQHF
cdr3_nt: TGTGCCAGCAGCCTAGAAGGACAGGGCCGGGGGAATCAGCCCCAGCATTTT

j_call: TRBJ1-5
v_call: TRBV6-5
d_call: TRBD1
clone_size: -
cdr3_aa: CASSYHRDRGSPQHF
cdr3_nt: TGTGCCAGCAGTTACCACCGGGACAGGGGATCGCCCCAGCATTTT

j_call: TRBJ1-4
v_call: TRBV20-1
d_call: -
clone_size: few
cdr3_aa: CSAKTGITNEKLFF
cdr3_nt: TGCAGTGCCAAGACGGGTATAACTAATGAAAAACTGTTTTTT

j_call: TRBJ2-7
v_call: TRBV5-1
d_call: TRBD1
clone_size: -
cdr3_aa: CASSLGGDRGSYEQHF
cdr3_nt: TGCGCCAGCAGCTTGGGCGGGGACAGGGGCAGCTACGAGCAGCACTTC

j_call: TRBJ2-1
v_call: TRBV27
d_call: TRBD1
clone_size: many
cdr3_aa: CASYGTGYNEQFF
cdr3_nt: TGTGCCAGCTACGGGACAGGATACAATGAGCAGTTCTTC

j_call: TRBJ2-1
v_call: TRBV6-1
d_call: -
clone_size: many
cdr3_aa: CASSYFGGNEQFF
cdr3_nt: TGTGCCAGCAGTTATTTCGGGGGCAATGAGCAGTTCTTC

j_call: TRBJ1-3
v_call: TRBV6-1
d_call: TRBD1
clone_size: -
cdr3_aa: CASSRQGGTGNTIYF
cdr3_nt: TGTGCCAGCAGTCGACAGGGAGGGACTGGAAACACCATATATTTT

j_call: TRBJ2-1
v_call: TRBV28
d_call: TRBD2
clone_size: many
cdr3_aa: CASSLWTGTPGGNEQFF
cdr3_nt: TGTGCCAGCAGTTTATGGACCGGGACTCCGGGGGGCAATGAGCAGTTCTTC

j_call: TRBJ2-1
v_call: TRBV5-1
d_call: -
clone_size: many
cdr3_aa: CASSLRGFYNEQFF
cdr3_nt: TGCGCCAGCAGCTTAAGGGGTTTTTACAATGAGCAGTTCTTC

j_call: TRBJ2-3
v_call: TRBV5-1
d_call: -
clone_size: many
cdr3_aa: CASSSGRPSTDTQYF
cdr3_nt: TGCGCCAGCAGCAGCGGGCGGCCTAGCACAGATACGCAGTATTTT

j_call: TRBJ1-4
v_call: TRBV5-1
d_call: TRBD1
clone_size: many
cdr3_aa: CASSLGTGSEKLFF
cdr3_nt: TGCGCCAGCAGCTTGGGGACAGGAAGCGAAAAACTGTTTTTT

j_call: TRBJ2-3
v_call: TRBV6-1
d_call: -
clone_size: -
cdr3_aa: CASRKERRPPVTDTQYF
cdr3_nt: TGTGCCAGCAGGAAGGAGAGGCGCCCCCCTGTCACAGATACGCAGTATTTT

j_call: TRBJ2-7
v_call: TRBV11-2
d_call: -
clone_size: few
cdr3_aa: CASSPPLDEQYF
cdr3_nt: TGTGCCAGCAGCCCCCCTCTGGACGAGCAGTACTTC

j_call: TRBJ1-2
v_call: TRBV28
d_call: -
clone_size: few
cdr3_aa: CASSPVALYGYTF
cdr3_nt: TGTGCCAGCTCCCCTGTAGCGCTCTATGGCTACACCTTC

j_call: TRBJ1-2
v_call: TRBV6-1
d_call: -
clone_size: -
cdr3_aa: CASSRDGIYGYTF
cdr3_nt: TGTGCCAGCAGCCGAGACGGAATTTATGGCTACACCTTC

j_call: TRBJ1-5
v_call: TRBV20-1
d_call: TRBD1
clone_size: many
cdr3_aa: CSARPGQFNQPQHF
cdr3_nt: TGCAGTGCTAGGCCGGGACAGTTCAATCAGCCCCAGCATTTT

j_call: TRBJ2-2
v_call: TRBV6-1
d_call: -
clone_size: many
cdr3_aa: CASSYFRELFF
cdr3_nt: TGTGCCAGCAGTTATTTCCGGGAGCTGTTTTTT

j_call: TRBJ2-5
v_call: TRBV5-1
d_call: -
clone_size: many
cdr3_aa: CASSGGTRGGETQYF
cdr3_nt: TGCGCCAGCAGCGGCGGGACGAGGGGAGGAGAGACCCAGTACTTC

j_call: TRBJ2-7
v_call: TRBV2
d_call: -
clone_size: -
cdr3_aa: CASTGNYEQYF
cdr3_nt: TGTGCCAGCACGGGAAACTACGAGCAGTACTTC

j_call: TRBJ1-4
v_call: TRBV28
d_call: TRBD1
clone_size: many
cdr3_aa: CASSTQTGRLEKLFF
cdr3_nt: TGTGCCAGCAGTACCCAGACAGGGAGGCTTGAAAAACTGTTTTTT

j_call: TRBJ1-1
v_call: TRBV6-6
d_call: TRBD1
clone_size: -
cdr3_aa: CASSYPGQGGVNTEAFF
cdr3_nt: TGTGCCAGCAGTTACCCTGGACAGGGAGGGGTGAACACTGAAGCTTTCTTT

j_call: TRBJ2-1
v_call: TRBV14
d_call: -
clone_size: few
cdr3_aa: CASSQATASYNEQFF
cdr3_nt: TGTGCCAGCAGCCAAGCTACCGCCTCCTACAATGAGCAGTTCTTC

j_call: TRBJ1-2
v_call: TRBV20-1
d_call: -
clone_size: many
cdr3_aa: CSATDLGGYTF
cdr3_nt: TGCAGTGCTACAGACCTAGGGGGCTACACCTTC

j_call: TRBJ1-2
v_call: TRBV29-1
d_call: -
clone_size: many
cdr3_aa: CSVAGTHYGYTF
cdr3_nt: TGCAGCGTTGCGGGGACCCATTATGGCTACACCTTC

j_call: TRBJ1-2
v_call: TRBV28
d_call: TRBD1
clone_size: many
cdr3_aa: CASSLTGQGRNYGYTF
cdr3_nt: TGTGCCAGCAGTCTCACTGGACAGGGGAGGAACTATGGCTACACCTTC

j_call: TRBJ2-2
v_call: TRBV27
d_call: TRBD2
clone_size: -
cdr3_aa: CASARREITGELFF
cdr3_nt: TGTGCCAGCGCTAGGCGGGAGATCACCGGGGAGCTGTTTTTT

j_call: TRBJ2-3
v_call: TRBV28
d_call: TRBD2
clone_size: many
cdr3_aa: CASRLQEGGPYTQYF
cdr3_nt: TGTGCCAGCAGGCTTCAAGAGGGAGGGCCTTATACGCAGTATTTT

j_call: TRBJ2-5
v_call: TRBV27
d_call: -
clone_size: many
cdr3_aa: CATAQETQYF
cdr3_nt: TGTGCCACGGCTCAAGAGACCCAGTACTTC

j_call: TRBJ1-2
v_call: TRBV27
d_call: -
clone_size: many
cdr3_aa: CASSLIQGPINYGYTF
cdr3_nt: TGTGCCAGCAGTTTAATCCAGGGTCCCATCAACTATGGCTACACCTTC

j_call: TRBJ1-2
v_call: TRBV9
d_call: -
clone_size: -
cdr3_aa: CASSVGSGRNYGYTF
cdr3_nt: TGTGCCAGCAGCGTAGGGTCGGGGAGGAACTATGGCTACACCTTC

j_call: TRBJ2-5
v_call: TRBV19
d_call: -
clone_size: many
cdr3_aa: CASSRRDNQETQYF
cdr3_nt: TGTGCCAGTAGTCGCCGGGACAACCAAGAGACCCAGTACTTC

j_call: TRBJ2-3
v_call: TRBV5-1
d_call: -
clone_size: many
cdr3_aa: CASSLSDPRDTQYF
cdr3_nt: TGCGCCAGCAGCTTGTCGGACCCAAGGGATACGCAGTATTTT

j_call: TRBJ2-1
v_call: TRBV6-4
d_call: -
clone_size: -
cdr3_aa: CASSDRDNNEQFF
cdr3_nt: TGTGCCAGCAGTGACAGGGACAACAATGAGCAGTTCTTC

j_call: TRBJ2-6
v_call: TRBV11-2
d_call: -
clone_size: many
cdr3_aa: CASSLDPSGANVLTF
cdr3_nt: TGTGCCAGCAGCTTAGATCCCTCCGGGGCCAACGTCCTGACTTTC

j_call: TRBJ2-5
v_call: TRBV12-3/TRBV12-4
d_call: TRBD2
clone_size: many
cdr3_aa: CASSGGSLVETQYF
cdr3_nt: TGTGCCAGCAGCGGGGGGAGCCTGGTCGAGACCCAGTACTTC

j_call: TRBJ2-5
v_call: TRBV9
d_call: TRBD1
clone_size: many
cdr3_aa: CASSVDREETQYF
cdr3_nt: TGTGCCAGCAGCGTGGACAGGGAAGAGACCCAGTACTTC

j_call: TRBJ1-2
v_call: TRBV10-3
d_call: TRBD1
clone_size: many
cdr3_aa: CAISRDRANYGYTF
cdr3_nt: TGTGCCATCAGTCGGGACAGGGCGAACTATGGCTACACCTTC

j_call: TRBJ2-1
v_call: TRBV7-2
d_call: -
clone_size: many
cdr3_aa: CASSLLTSPYNEQFF
cdr3_nt: TGTGCCAGCAGCTTATTGACTTCACCCTACAATGAGCAGTTCTTC

j_call: TRBJ2-7
v_call: TRBV10-3
d_call: -
clone_size: many
cdr3_aa: CAISLRESYEQYF
cdr3_nt: TGTGCCATCAGTCTCAGGGAGTCCTACGAGCAGTACTTC

j_call: TRBJ1-1
v_call: TRBV6-2/TRBV6-3
d_call: -
clone_size: many
cdr3_aa: CASSYHNSDSTEAFF
cdr3_nt: TGTGCCAGCAGTTACCATAATTCGGACAGCACTGAAGCTTTCTTT

j_call: TRBJ1-2
v_call: TRBV5-1
d_call: TRBD1
clone_size: -
cdr3_aa: CASRPDRAEGYTF
cdr3_nt: TGCGCCAGCAGACCGGACAGGGCGGAAGGCTACACCTTC

j_call: TRBJ2-5
v_call: TRBV19
d_call: -
clone_size: -
cdr3_aa: CASSSSILERETQYF
cdr3_nt: TGTGCCAGTAGCTCCTCCATTTTAGAGCGGGAGACCCAGTACTTC

j_call: TRBJ2-3
v_call: TRBV24-1
d_call: -
clone_size: many
cdr3_aa: CATSDGPRAGRDTQYF
cdr3_nt: TGTGCCACCAGTGATGGACCCCGCGCGGGGCGAGATACGCAGTATTTT

j_call: TRBJ1-5
v_call: TRBV12-3/TRBV12-4
d_call: -
clone_size: many
cdr3_aa: CASSFGQLKNQPQHF
cdr3_nt: TGTGCCAGCAGTTTCGGACAGTTAAAGAATCAGCCCCAGCATTTT

j_call: TRBJ2-1
v_call: TRBV20-1
d_call: TRBD2
clone_size: -
cdr3_aa: CSASPLGAGAYNEQFF
cdr3_nt: TGCAGTGCTAGCCCTCTAGGAGCGGGAGCGTACAATGAGCAGTTCTTC

j_call: TRBJ2-2
v_call: TRBV27
d_call: -
clone_size: few
cdr3_aa: CASSGWGGELFF
cdr3_nt: TGTGCCAGCAGCGGGTGGGGCGGGGAGCTGTTTTTT

j_call: TRBJ2-7
v_call: TRBV24-1
d_call: TRBD1
clone_size: many
cdr3_aa: CATSGQQHEQYF
cdr3_nt: TGTGCCACCTCGGGACAGCAGCACGAGCAGTACTTC

j_call: TRBJ2-2
v_call: TRBV9
d_call: TRBD2
clone_size: -
cdr3_aa: CASSAPRGLAGLGGTGELFF
cdr3_nt: TGTGCCAGCAGCGCCCCCAGGGGACTAGCGGGTTTGGGCGGCACCGGGGAGCTGTTTTTT

j_call: TRBJ1-2
v_call: TRBV18
d_call: -
clone_size: many
cdr3_aa: CASSPSSQGIGYTF
cdr3_nt: TGTGCCAGCTCACCAAGTTCACAGGGAATTGGCTACACCTTC

j_call: TRBJ2-5
v_call: TRBV7-9
d_call: -
clone_size: many
cdr3_aa: CASSSGVEETQYF
cdr3_nt: TGTGCCAGCAGCTCAGGGGTCGAGGAGACCCAGTACTTC